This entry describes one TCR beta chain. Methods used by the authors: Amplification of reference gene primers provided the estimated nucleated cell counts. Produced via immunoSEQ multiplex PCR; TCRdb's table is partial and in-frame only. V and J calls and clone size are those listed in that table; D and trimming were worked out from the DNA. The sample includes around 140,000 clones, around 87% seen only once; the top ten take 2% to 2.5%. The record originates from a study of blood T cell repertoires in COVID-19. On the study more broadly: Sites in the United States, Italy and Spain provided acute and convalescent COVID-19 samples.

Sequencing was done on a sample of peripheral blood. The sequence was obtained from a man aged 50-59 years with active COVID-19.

The CDR3 coding sequence is TGTGCCAGCGATCTTACGGGAATGAACACTGAAGCTTTCTTT. Translating gives CASDLTGMNTEAFF. The J gene is TRBJ1-1, the V gene TRBV2; no reliable D call. CDR1 and CDR2 from the germline V gene are SNHLY and FYNNEI. Trimming pared 8 bases from V and 0 bases from J, leaving 13 bases between. The CDR3 spans 14 residues.